The entry that follows covers one T cell receptor (beta chain) sequence. The entry originates in a study of blood T cell repertoires in COVID-19. The CDR3 sequence is 15 residues long. The ends lost 1 base at V and 6 bases at J; junction bases unmatched: 2. Germline CDR1 is SGHNT and CDR2 is YYREEE (reference sequence). Original processing methods: Amplification of reference gene primers was used by the study to estimate nucleated cell counts. Here immunoSEQ multiplex PCR was the method, and the copy in TCRdb shows in-frame clones only, minus some. The V and J calls and clone size were taken over from that table, and D and trimming were inferred from the DNA. The data hold 150,000 to 200,000 clones, with over 75% observed a single time.

V and J are TRBV5-4 and TRBJ2-1, with 12 positions matching TRBD2. The clonotype was recovered from a man in his 60s with acute or convalescent COVID-19. Sequences were obtained from peripheral blood. CDR3 nucleotide sequence: TGTGCCAGCAGCTTGCAACTAGCGGGGGGCAATGAGCAGTTCTTC. Translation gives CASSLQLAGGNEQFF.